This T cell receptor (beta chain) appears in the sequencing data of a study of T cell changes during pregnancy in multiple sclerosis (dated by TCRdb to between 2018 and 2021). Background for the entire study: In women with multiple sclerosis, the researchers looked at how the T cell repertoire shifted as pregnancy progressed.

The library came from the immunoSEQ multiplex PCR assay. Sourced from immuneACCESS, this table was stored by TCRdb with only in-frame sequences that have V and J called. A share of the clones is absent; for the studies checked, an unresolved V gene accounts for under half, and the remainder has no known explanation. In this sample the table shows roughly 99,000 clones, around 90% of which occur a single time. Jointly, the top ten make up about 0.78% of the sample. In the case of this clone: Its recognized antigen is unknown. No much larger clonotype is one base removed from it; base qualities were not supplied.

Cut back by 0 bases and 4 bases, the V and J ends lie 7 bases apart. Its CDR3 holds 14 amino acids, cysteine through phenylalanine. Just CDR3 DNA is preserved here, 42 bases in frame from base 1. As encoded in the germline V gene, CDR1 is SGHVS while CDR2 is FQNEAQ. This chain is built from TRBV7-8 and TRBJ1-5, with TRBD1 perhaps the D gene, on 5 matching bases. The clonotype was recovered from a female donor in good health, enrolled as a control in a pregnancy study. Sample: peripheral blood, taken in the third trimester of pregnancy. The nucleotide sequence reads TGTGCCAGCAGCTTAGCCGGGGGTAATCAGCCCCAGCATTTT. Its coded protein is CASSLAGGNQPQHF.